Shown below are 5 T cell receptor beta chains from a single sample sequenced in a study of CD8 T cells in ankylosing spondylitis. Study-level points and caveats: Ankylosing spondylitis blood appeared to be characterized by a TCR beta motif of 8 or 9 highly homologous variants.

Their target antigens are unknown. In TCRdb, the 5' RACE reads were re-called with MiXCR into one record per CDR3 protein. The sample shows 750,000 to 850,000 distinct CDR3 sequences, approximately 12% of them seen only once. The sequenced material came from blood, either unsorted or a sorted T cell fraction (not recorded which). The source is a male donor with ankylosing spondylitis.

The chain recombines TRBV12-3 or TRBV12-4 with TRBJ1-5; 11 bases are shared with TRBD1. V shed 7 bases and J 5 bases; nucleotides not matched to a gene: 7. The CDR3 consists of 15 residues. The CDR3 loop is CASTWGDRGDQPQHF. CDR3 bases: TGTGCCAGCACCTGGGGGGACAGGGGGGATCAGCCCCAGCATTTT.

This clonotype was found a few times. The rearrangement uses TRBV30 and TRBJ2-5; D remains ambiguous. The CDR3 loop spans 11 amino acids. Trimming shortened V by 1 base and J by 4 bases, and 4 bases separated the two germline ends. From germline, CDR1 is GTSNPN and CDR2 SVGIG (reference sequence). The CDR3 here is CAWSELETQYF. CDR3 bases: TGTGCCTGGAGTGAGTTAGAGACCCAGTACTTC.

For this clonotype: This clone may be a read error of a much larger clone one base away. The chain recombines TRBV4-2 with TRBJ2-3; possible D gene TRBD2, 6 bases. Germline-derived CDR1 and CDR2 are LGHNA and YNFKEQ. V was trimmed by 5 bases and J by 2 bases, leaving 17 bases between them. This CDR3 has 16 amino acids. In DNA, the CDR3 is TGTGCCAGCAGCTCGGGACTCTTAGCCATCACAGATACGCAGTATTTT. Translation: CASSSGLLAITDTQYF.

DNA for the CDR3: TGTGCCAGCAGTGGTCACGTTAACACCGGGGAGCTGTTTTTT. This sequence encodes CASSGHVNTGELFF. The chain carries TRBV6-4 and TRBJ2-2; D unresolved. The CDR3 is 14 amino acids. From germline, CDR1 is MRHNA and CDR2 SNTAGT. V was cut by 4 bases and J by 2 bases, with 8 bases left in between.

This clonotype was seen once. The chain recombines TRBV15 with TRBJ2-1, with TRBD2 matching 14 bases. Looked up from germline, CDR1 is LNHNV and CDR2 is YYDKDF (reference sequence). V shed 0 bases and J 9 bases; nucleotides not matched to a gene: 7. This CDR3 region has 17 residues. The chain's CDR3 is CATSRDWGLAGESEQFF. CDR3 coding DNA: TGTGCCACCAGCAGAGATTGGGGACTAGCGGGAGAGTCTGAGCAGTTCTTC.